This entry lists 4 T cell receptor beta chains sequenced from one sample in a study of shared clonotypes between healthy human individuals. Method: immunoSEQ multiplex PCR; TCRdb's copy keeps in-frame clones and lacks some. The sample lists some 2.4 million clones, more than 85% occurring once. Material for sequencing was naive CD4+ T cells from PBMCs. Subset reported: CD45RA+ positively selected. All receptors derive from a man between 18 and 29 years old in good health. Some clones in this sample may be carry-over from other donors' samples.

The J gene is TRBJ1-1, the V gene TRBV29-1, with TRBD1 identical over 7 bases. This CDR3 has 13 amino acids. In germline, CDR1 is SQVTM, CDR2 ANQGSEA. The ends lost 6 bases at V and 5 bases at J; junction bases unmatched: 9. CDR3 coding DNA: TGCAGCGTCGCATACAGGGGAGGGACTGAAGCTTTCTTT. Its translation: CSVAYRGGTEAFF.

The CDR3 coding sequence is TGTGCCAGCAGCCCACGAGTCACTAACTATGGCTACACCTTC. Translated: CASSPRVTNYGYTF. The chain recombines TRBV7-8 with TRBJ1-2; D gene unclear. The V gene lost 5 bases and the J gene lost 0 bases, with 10 bases spanning the gap. The CDR3 is 14 residues long. Germline V gives CDR1 SGHVS, CDR2 FQNEAQ.

The genes are TRBV6-1 and TRBJ2-7, with D unclear. The germline V gene has CDR1 MNHNS and CDR2 SASEGT. The CDR3 is made up of 14 amino acids. V was shortened by 2 bases and J by 3 bases, with 11 bases between the two germline ends. CDR3 sequence (DNA): TGTGCCAGCAGTGAAAGTCTTTACCTCTACGAGCAGTACTTC. Translated, it gives CASSESLYLYEQYF.

The chain combines TRBV7-3 with TRBJ2-1; 10 bases are shared with TRBD2. V lost 5 bases, J lost 9 bases, and 7 bases stayed unmatched. Germline V gene sequence: CDR1 SGHTA, CDR2 FQGTGA. CDR3 length equals 14 residues. The DNA for the CDR3 is TGTGCCAGCAGCCCCCCTAGCGGGAGAGGTGAGCAGTTCTTC. This gives the protein CASSPPSGRGEQFF.